This TCR beta chain stems from a study of cytomegalovirus exposure and HLA in healthy donors. The germline V gene encodes CDR1 SQVTM and CDR2 ANQGSEA. Trimming took 7 bases from V and 4 from J; bases not matched to a gene: 10. The CDR3 covers 14 residues. Use of 60 Vbeta and 13 Jbeta primers characterized the PCR. Assay: immunoSEQ multiplex PCR; the TCRdb copy retains only in-frame clones and omits some. The sample includes about 150,000 clones, approximately 75% seen only once; the top ten take 2.8%. The clonotype comes from a man between 18 and 35 years old in good health and CMV-seronegative. Sequenced input: PBMCs. V and J are TRBV29-1 and TRBJ1-3; 7 bases line up with TRBD1. CDR3 coding DNA: TGCAGCGCAGATCTACAGGGGTCAGGAAACACCATATATTTT. It specifies CSADLQGSGNTIYF. Based on the CDR3 plus reference TRBV29-1 and TRBJ1-3, the full variable domain is SAVISQKPSRDICQRGTSLTIQCQVDSQVTMMFWYRQQPGQSLTLIATANQGSEATYESGFVIDKFPISRPNLTFSTLTVSNMSPEDSSIYLCSADLQGSGNTIYFGEGSWLTVV.